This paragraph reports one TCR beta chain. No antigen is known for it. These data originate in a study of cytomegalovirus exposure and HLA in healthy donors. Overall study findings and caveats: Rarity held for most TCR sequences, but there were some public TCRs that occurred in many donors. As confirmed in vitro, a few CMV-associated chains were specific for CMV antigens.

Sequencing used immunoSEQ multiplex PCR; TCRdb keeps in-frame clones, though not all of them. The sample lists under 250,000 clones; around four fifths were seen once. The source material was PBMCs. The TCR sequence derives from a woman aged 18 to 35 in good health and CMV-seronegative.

CDR3 in DNA: TGTGCCAGCAGCCCGACGTGGGCGGGAGGATTAAGCGGGGAGCTGTTTTTT. Translating it yields CASSPTWAGGLSGELFF. V gene TRBV9 combines with J gene TRBJ2-2; TRBD2 matches at 8 bases. Germline V gene sequence: CDR1 SGDLS, CDR2 YYNGEE. Unmatched junction bases numbered 15, after V lost 4 bases and J lost 7 bases. The CDR3 extends over 17 amino acids.